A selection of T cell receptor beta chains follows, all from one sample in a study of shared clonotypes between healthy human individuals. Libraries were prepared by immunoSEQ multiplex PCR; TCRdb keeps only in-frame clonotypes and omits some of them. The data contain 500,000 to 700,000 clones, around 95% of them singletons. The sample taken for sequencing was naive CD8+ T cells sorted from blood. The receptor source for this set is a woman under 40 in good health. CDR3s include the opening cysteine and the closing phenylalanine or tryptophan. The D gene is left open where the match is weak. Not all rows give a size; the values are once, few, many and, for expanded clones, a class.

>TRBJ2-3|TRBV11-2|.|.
TGTGCCAGCAGCTTAGATACATCGGACAGAAGCACAGATACGCAGTATTTT
CASSLDTSDRSTDTQYF
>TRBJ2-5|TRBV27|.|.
TGTGCCAGCAGTTCCCTCGGGGACCAAGAGACCCAGTACTTC
CASSSLGDQETQYF
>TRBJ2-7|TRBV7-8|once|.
TGTGCCAGCAGCTTGTGGGCCGACTACGAGCAGTACTTC
CASSLWADYEQYF
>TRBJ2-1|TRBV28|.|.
TGTGCCAGCAGTTTCGTTAGGGTCAATGAGCAGTTCTTC
CASSFVRVNEQFF
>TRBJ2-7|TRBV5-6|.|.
TGTGCCAGCAGCTTGCGGCAGACCTACGAGCAGTACTTC
CASSLRQTYEQYF
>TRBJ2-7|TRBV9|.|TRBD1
TGTGCCAGCAGCGTAGGGGGGACAGGGCGCCACGAGCAGTACTTC
CASSVGGTGRHEQYF
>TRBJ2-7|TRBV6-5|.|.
TGTGCCAGCAGCTCTATCGGAGCGAGCTCCTACGAGCAGTACTTC
CASSSIGASSYEQYF
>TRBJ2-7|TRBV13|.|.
TGTGCCAGCAGCTTGGGAGACAAGTGGGGCGAGCAGTACTTC
CASSLGDKWGEQYF
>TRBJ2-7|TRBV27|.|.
TGTGCCAGCAGTTTCGCGGGACTCTACGAGCAGTACTTC
CASSFAGLYEQYF
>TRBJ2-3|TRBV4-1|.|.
TGCGCCAGCAGCCAAGATCGGGCAGGGGTCTTCACAGATACGCAGTATTTT
CASSQDRAGVFTDTQYF
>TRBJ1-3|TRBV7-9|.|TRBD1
TGTGCCAGCAGCCACGGACCCCAGCAGGGGGAATATATCAACACCATATATTTT
CASSHGPQQGEYINTIYF
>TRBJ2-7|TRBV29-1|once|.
TGCAGCGCTGTGGGTTACGAGCAGTACTTC
CSAVGYEQYF
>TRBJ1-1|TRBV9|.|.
TGTGCCAGTTCTGGGGGATACACTGAAGCTTTCTTT
CASSGGYTEAFF
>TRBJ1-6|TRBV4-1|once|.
TGCGCCAGCAGCCAAGAAAGAGGAACCCTAATGCTACCCCTCCACTTT
CASSQERGTLMLPLHF
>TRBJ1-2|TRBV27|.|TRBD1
TGTGCCAGCAGACAAACAGGGGGTAACTATGGCTACACCTTC
CASRQTGGNYGYTF
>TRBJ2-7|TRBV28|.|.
TGTGCCAGCATGTTGAGGGGGGAGCAGTACTTC
CASMLRGEQYF
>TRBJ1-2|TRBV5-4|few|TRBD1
TGTGCCAGCAGCTTTGGACAGGCCGTCTATGGCTACACCTTC
CASSFGQAVYGYTF
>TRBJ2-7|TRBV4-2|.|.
TGTGCCAGCAGCCAAGTAGAGACAGGAGGGCAGTACTTC
CASSQVETGGQYF
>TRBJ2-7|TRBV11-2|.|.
TGTGCCAGCAGCTTATATCAATCTCGGGGAGGCGAGCAGTACTTC
CASSLYQSRGGEQYF
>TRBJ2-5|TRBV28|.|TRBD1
TGTGCCAGCAGTTCGGGACAGGGCCCAGAGACCCAGTACTTC
CASSSGQGPETQYF
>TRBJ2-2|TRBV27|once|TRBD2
TGTGCCAGCAAAGCCGGGACTAGCGCGGGCGGGGAGCTGTTTTTT
CASKAGTSAGGELFF
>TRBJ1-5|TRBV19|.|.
TGTGCCAGTAGTATAGAGTTGGGGGTGTGGCAGCCCCAGCATTTT
CASSIELGVWQPQHF
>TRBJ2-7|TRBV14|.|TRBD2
TGTGCCAGCAGCCAAGATACCAGCGGGAGGTACGAGCAGTACTTC
CASSQDTSGRYEQYF
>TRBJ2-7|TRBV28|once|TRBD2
TGTGCCAGCAGTTTCTTGACTAGCGGGACCTACGAGCAGTACTTC
CASSFLTSGTYEQYF
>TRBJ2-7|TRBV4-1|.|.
TGCGCCAGCAGCCAAGATGATCAGGACTGGCCCTACGAGCAGTACTTC
CASSQDDQDWPYEQYF
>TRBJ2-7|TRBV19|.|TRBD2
TGTGCCAGTAGTACCCCCGGACTAGCGGTGGGCTCCTACGAGCAGTACTTC
CASSTPGLAVGSYEQYF
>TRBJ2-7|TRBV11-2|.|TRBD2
TGTGCCAGCACCGGAGGGACTAGCAGTTCCTACGAGCAGTACTTC
CASTGGTSSSYEQYF
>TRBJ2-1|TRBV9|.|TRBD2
TGTGCCAGCAGCGGATTAGCGGGTCAAAGCTCCTACAATGAGCAGTTCTTC
CASSGLAGQSSYNEQFF
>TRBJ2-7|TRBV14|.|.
TGTGCCAGCAGCCAAGATCGGCGGGGTGAGCAGTACTTC
CASSQDRRGEQYF
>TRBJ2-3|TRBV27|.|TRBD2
TGTGCCAGCAGTTTATTGCGGGCGGGAGGCACAGATACGCAGTATTTT
CASSLLRAGGTDTQYF
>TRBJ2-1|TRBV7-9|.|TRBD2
TGTGCCAGCAGCTTAGGGGGACTACGTGTTGATGAGCAGTTCTTC
CASSLGGLRVDEQFF
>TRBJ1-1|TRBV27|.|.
TGTGCCAGCAGTTTGGTTGGGGCGGACACTGAAGCTTTCTTT
CASSLVGADTEAFF
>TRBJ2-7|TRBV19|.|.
TGTGCCAGTGGGGTGGGTGCAGGAGGACACGAGCAGTACTTC
CASGVGAGGHEQYF
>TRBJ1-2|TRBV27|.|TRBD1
TGTGCCAGCAGTACAAACAGGGGGCTTACCTATGGCTACACCTTC
CASSTNRGLTYGYTF
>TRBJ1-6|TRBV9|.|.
TGTGCCAGCAGCGTAGCGTCAAGGGAGCCTCTGGTGGATTCACCCCTCCACTTT
CASSVASREPLVDSPLHF
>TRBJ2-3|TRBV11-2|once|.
TGTGCCAGCAGCTCTAACGGGGAGCGGGAGTATTTT
CASSSNGEREYF